These 19 T cell receptor beta chains were all obtained from the same sample, sequenced in a study of shared clonotypes between healthy human individuals. This table comes from immunoSEQ multiplex PCR, and its TCRdb copy is limited to in-frame clones, with some not included. The sample lists 1,400,000 or so clones, approximately 98.5% occurring once. The specimen sequenced was naive CD4+ T cells sorted from blood. Subset described: CD45RA+ positively selected. The receptors shown here come from a man younger than 40 in good health.

V and J are TRBV11-3 and TRBJ2-3; 14 positions match TRBD2. Per germline, CDR1 SGHNT and CDR2 YENEEA. Unmatched junction bases numbered 6, after V lost 5 bases and J lost 5 bases. This CDR3 has 16 residues. The CDR3 DNA reads as TGTGCCAGCAGCATCCGACTAGCGGGAGGGGGAGATACGCAGTATTTT. It is translated as CASSIRLAGGGDTQYF. Filled out from reference TRBV11-3 and TRBJ2-3, the complete variable domain reads EAGVVQSPRYKIIEKKQPVAFWCNPISGHNTLYWYLQNLGQGPELLIRYENEEAVDDSQLPKDRFSAERLKGVDSTLKIQPAELGDSAVYLCASSIRLAGGGDTQYFGPGTRLTVL.

The CDR3 here is CASSLRGALNTGELFF. CDR3 DNA: TGCGCCAGCAGCTTGAGGGGGGCTTTGAACACCGGGGAGCTGTTTTTT. The gene calls are TRBV5-1 and TRBJ2-2; possibly TRBD1 or TRBD2 for D (6 bases each). Germline V gene sequence: CDR1 SGHRS, CDR2 YFSETQ. The V end was cut by 1 base, the J end by 1 base, with 11 bases between. The length of the CDR3 is 16 residues.

V usage is TRBV19 and J usage is TRBJ1-1; a weak D match, TRBD1 (5 bases). V lost 0 bases and J 1 base, leaving 6 bases between the germline ends. The CDR3 is 14 residues long. Germline assignment: CDR1 LNHDA and CDR2 SQIVND (reference sequence). CDR3 sequence reads: CASSIEQGNTEAFF. The CDR3 DNA follows: TGTGCCAGTAGTATAGAGCAGGGGAACACTGAAGCTTTCTTT.

The CDR3, as DNA: TGTGCCAGCAGCCGGACCGGGACTAGCAAAAGCGGGAATGAGCAGTTCTTC. It specifies CASSRTGTSKSGNEQFF. The chain links TRBV5-4 to TRBJ2-1, with 9 bases fitting TRBD2. V was clipped by 4 bases and J by 7 bases; unmatched bases: 15. CDR1 SGHNT and CDR2 YYREEE come from the germline V gene (reference sequence). The CDR3 spans 17 residues.

The gene calls are TRBV28 and TRBJ1-1; D might be TRBD1 (5 bases). Germline CDR1 and CDR2: MDHEN and SYDVKM. CDR3 length: 14 residues. The V and J ends lost 5 bases and 3 bases respectively, with 13 bases between them. The CDR3 region is CASSPIRGHTEAFF. CDR3 DNA: TGTGCCAGCAGTCCCATCCGGGGCCACACTGAAGCTTTCTTT.

This chain joins TRBV9 and TRBJ2-5; D is undetermined. CDR1 and CDR2 (germline): SGDLS, YYNGEE. The V and J ends lost 0 bases and 5 bases respectively, with 8 bases between them. This CDR3 is 13 amino acids long. This chain's CDR3 is CASSVDPGETQYF. The CDR3 DNA reads TGTGCCAGCAGCGTAGACCCCGGGGAGACCCAGTACTTC.

The chain employs TRBV4-3 and TRBJ2-2, with 7 bases fitting TRBD2. The CDR3 contains 16 residues. J was trimmed by 0 bases and V by 3 bases; bases with no gene match: 4. Germline V CDR1 and CDR2: LGHNA, YSLEER. In nucleotides, the CDR3 is TGCGCCAGCAGCCAGTTAGCGGGTACGAACACCGGGGAGCTGTTTTTT. Protein product: CASSQLAGTNTGELFF.

The chain employs TRBV6-6 and TRBJ2-3, with D possibly TRBD2 on 5 matching bases. V dropped 8 bases and J dropped 2 bases, with 14 bases sitting between them. Germline values: CDR1 MNHNY, CDR2 SVGAGI (reference sequence). The length of the CDR3 is 14 residues. The CDR3 reads CASERRSFTDTQYF. The CDR3 bases are TGTGCCAGCGAGCGGCGGTCTTTCACAGATACGCAGTATTTT.

The chain is built from TRBV15 and TRBJ2-1; no reliable D call. Germline V gene sequence: CDR1 LNHNV, CDR2 YYDKDF (reference sequence). The V end lost 5 bases, the J end lost 7 bases, and 12 bases lay between the germline ends. This CDR3 comprises 13 residues. The CDR3 DNA follows: TGTGCCACCAGCTTAACTCTTTGGAATGAGCAGTTCTTC. Protein sequence: CATSLTLWNEQFF.

This rearrangement joins TRBV10-2 to TRBJ1-5; tentative D call: TRBD1 (6 bases). The ends were cut back, 4 bases at V and 4 bases at J, with 14 bases in the middle. There are 15 residues in the CDR3. The germline V gene has CDR1 WSHSY and CDR2 SAAADI. The CDR3 is CASSGTLQGNQPQHF. The CDR3 bases are TGCGCCAGCAGTGGGACCTTACAGGGAAATCAGCCCCAGCATTTT.

This clone occurred once. This chain links TRBV14 with TRBJ1-5; D is uncertain. CDR3 length: 13 amino acids. V gave up 2 bases and J gave up 1 base, with 3 bases separating them. Germline V gives CDR1 SGHDN, CDR2 FVKESK. CDR3 nucleotide sequence: TGTGCCAGCAGCCAATCCAGCAATCAGCCCCAGCATTTT. Encoded protein: CASSQSSNQPQHF.

This chain links TRBV29-1 with TRBJ2-7; D gene unclear. With 4 bases removed from V and 5 bases from J, the gap between germline ends came to 12 bases. From germline, CDR1 is SQVTM and CDR2 ANQGSEA. The length of the CDR3 is 12 residues. For the CDR3, the DNA is TGCAGCGTTGCTCGAGGCCCGGACGAGCAGTACTTC. It encodes CSVARGPDEQYF.

This chain joins TRBV11-2 and TRBJ2-1, with D possibly matching TRBD2 (7 bases). The CDR3 runs to 18 residues. Trimming took 2 bases from V and 2 from J, leaving 19 bases between them. Germline CDR1 and CDR2: SGHAT and FQNNGV. The CDR3 DNA reads TGTGCCAGCAGCTTACAAGCGGGACACGCCGGAACCTACAATGAGCAGTTCTTC. Amino acids: CASSLQAGHAGTYNEQFF.

The chain couples TRBV4-1 to TRBJ2-3; 9 bases agree with TRBD2. Losses at the gene ends were 1 base for V and 4 bases for J; bases not matched to a gene: 9. The CDR3 extends over 17 amino acids. CDR1 MGHRA and CDR2 YSYEKL come from the germline V gene. As DNA, the CDR3 is TGCGCCAGCAGCCAAGTTCTAAGCGGGAGGATTGCAGATACGCAGTATTTT. Translation gives CASSQVLSGRIADTQYF.

The CDR3 reads CASSIQGVGSYEQYF. The CDR3 DNA is TGTGCCAGTAGTATTCAAGGGGTGGGATCCTACGAGCAGTACTTC. This chain uses TRBV19 with TRBJ2-7, with D perhaps TRBD1 (5 bases). V gave up 3 bases and J gave up 1 base, with 13 bases separating them. The CDR3 covers 15 residues. From germline, CDR1 is LNHDA and CDR2 SQIVND (reference sequence).

This chain joins TRBV4-1 and TRBJ2-1; D gene uncertain. This CDR3 has 11 residues. Deletions cut 3 bases from V and 7 bases from J, with 4 bases between. The germline V gene encodes CDR1 MGHRA and CDR2 YSYEKL. The CDR3 region has the DNA TGCGCCAGCAGCCACTTTAATGAGCAGTTCTTC. Its protein is CASSHFNEQFF.

The chain links TRBV2 to TRBJ1-4; D ambiguous. V lost 6 bases, J lost 5 bases, and 13 bases lay in between. The germline V gene has CDR1 SNHLY and CDR2 FYNNEI. CDR3 size: 14 residues. The CDR3 DNA reads TGTGCCAGCAGGGACCCCGCCGGAAATGAAAAACTGTTTTTT. Amino acid sequence: CASRDPAGNEKLFF.

The chain employs TRBV19 and TRBJ2-3; D is perhaps TRBD2 (7 bases). The CDR3 loop spans 16 amino acids. V was cut by 3 bases and J by 5 bases, with 18 bases left in between. Germline CDR1 and CDR2: LNHDA and SQIVND (reference sequence). The CDR3 protein is CASSILAGAPIDTQYF. The CDR3 bases are TGTGCCAGTAGTATCCTCGCGGGGGCGCCGATAGATACGCAGTATTTT.

Of note for this clone: Other DNA sequences of this sample code for an identical CDR3. The chain carries TRBV7-2 and TRBJ2-7; no definite D call. Trimming stripped 3 bases from V and 1 base from J, with 4 bases between. The CDR3 consists of 12 residues. Per germline, CDR1 SGHTA and CDR2 FQGNSA. In DNA form, the CDR3 reads TGTGCCAGCAGCTTCCTTTCCTACGAGCAGTACTTC. It codes for CASSFLSYEQYF.